Following are 24 T cell receptor beta chains from one sample sequenced in a study of blood T cells in healthy people across ages. With a J-beta primer mix and a sample-barcoded 5' primer, a second PCR ran 7 to 11 cycles. TCRdb recomputed calls from the 5' RACE reads with MiXCR, one row per CDR3 protein. The repertoire consists of around 1,000,000 distinct CDR3 sequences, with almost 25% occurring once and the leading ten covering approximately 0.79%. The same data also went into a second study, on T cells of mothers and their children.

The sample consisted of blood. The receptors come from a girl aged 2 to 9 in good health.

This clonotype was detected only a few times. The rearrangement joins TRBV6-1 to TRBJ1-5, with D possibly matching TRBD1 (5 bases). Trimming left V 7 bases short and J 5 bases short, with 18 bases between. In germline, CDR1 is MNHNS, CDR2 SASEGT. This CDR3 is built from 15 residues. The CDR3 DNA follows: TGTGCCAGCACCTCATCTGGGGGGGACTATCAGCCCCAGCATTTT. It translates to CASTSSGGDYQPQHF.

J is TRBJ2-5 and V is TRBV12-3 or TRBV12-4; 9 nucleotides agree with TRBD2. The CDR3 length is 18 residues. Losses at the gene ends were 3 bases for V and 3 bases for J; bases not matched to a gene: 14. CDR3 sequence (DNA): TGTGCCAGCAGTTTTAACAGAAATTTAGCGGGGGACGAAGAGACCCAGTACTTC. This encodes CASSFNRNLAGDEETQYF.

The genes are TRBV3-1 and TRBJ1-1; 7 bases match TRBD1. V lost 2 bases and J lost 4; bases outside the gene matches: 1. The CDR3 has 13 residues. CDR1 is LGHDT, CDR2 YNNKEL, per germline (reference sequence). CDR3 sequence (DNA): TGTGCCAGCAGCCAAAGACAGGGCACTGAAGCTTTCTTT. It is translated as CASSQRQGTEAFF. Using reference TRBV3-1 and TRBJ1-1 for the parts outside the CDR3, the full variable domain is DTAVSQTPKYLVTQMGNDKSIKCEQNLGHDTMYWYKQDSKKFLKIMFSYNNKELIINETVPNRFSPKSPDKAHLNLHINSLELGDSAVYFCASSQRQGTEAFFGQGTRLTVV.

The V and J genes are TRBV3-1 and TRBJ2-2; 15 bases agree with TRBD2. Germline CDR1 and CDR2: LGHDT and YNNKEL (reference sequence). Losses at the gene ends were 6 bases for V and 5 bases for J; bases not matched to a gene: 7. The CDR3 has 17 amino acids. The CDR3 reads CASRPGLAGGRTGELFF. The DNA for the CDR3 is TGTGCCAGCAGACCGGGACTAGCGGGGGGTCGAACCGGGGAGCTGTTTTTT. Filled out from reference TRBV3-1 and TRBJ2-2, the complete variable domain reads DTAVSQTPKYLVTQMGNDKSIKCEQNLGHDTMYWYKQDSKKFLKIMFSYNNKELIINETVPNRFSPKSPDKAHLNLHINSLELGDSAVYFCASRPGLAGGRTGELFFGEGSRLTVL.

The rearrangement joins TRBV4-2 to TRBJ1-2; D uncertain. The CDR3 is 13 amino acids. The germline CDR1 and CDR2 sequences are LGHNA and YNFKEQ. The V end lost 1 base, the J end lost 6 bases, and 9 bases lay between the germline ends. CDR3 in amino acids: CASSQVRGNGYTF. The CDR3 nucleotides are TGTGCCAGCAGCCAAGTGCGGGGTAATGGCTACACCTTC.

This clonotype was found many times. The V and J genes are TRBV19 and TRBJ2-5; D possibly corresponds to TRBD2 (5 bases). CDR3 length equals 13 residues. In germline, CDR1 is LNHDA, CDR2 SQIVND (reference sequence). V lost 5 bases and J lost 5, with 12 bases in between. The CDR3 DNA sequence: TGTGCCAGTAGTCCCACGAGGGAGGAGACCCAGTACTTC. Translated: CASSPTREETQYF.

V and J are TRBV6-5 and TRBJ1-5; D call uncertain. V was cut by 6 bases and J by 8 bases, with 14 bases left in between. Looked up from germline, CDR1 is MNHEY and CDR2 is SVGAGI. CDR3 size: 13 residues. Here the CDR3 DNA reads TGTGCCAGCAGCCAGATCGCGGTGGAGCCCCAGCATTTT. It codes for CASSQIAVEPQHF.

This clonotype has only a few counts. V is TRBV7-2 and J is TRBJ1-2; D might be TRBD1 (5 bases). V was pared by 10 bases and J by 8 bases, with 14 bases between. Germline values: CDR1 SGHTA, CDR2 FQGNSA. The CDR3 consists of 11 residues. The CDR3, as DNA: TGTGCCACCAAAAAAGGGACGGGCTACACCTTC. This codes for CATKKGTGYTF.

The chain links TRBV5-5 to TRBJ1-6, with D tentatively TRBD1 (6 bases). The germline CDR1 and CDR2 sequences are SGHKS and YYEKEE (reference sequence). CDR3 size: 14 residues. V was trimmed by 1 base and J by 9 bases, leaving 11 bases between them. CDR3 nucleotide sequence: TGTGCCAGCAGCTTGTGGACCAGGGGTTCACCCCTCCACTTT. Its translation: CASSLWTRGSPLHF.

This clonotype came up a few times. V and J are TRBV4-3 and TRBJ2-3, with 11 bases fitting TRBD2. CDR1 and CDR2 from the germline V gene are LGHNA and YSLEER. Trimming cost V 4 bases and J 4 bases; bases outside gene matches: 4. The CDR3 spans 15 residues. The DNA for the CDR3 is TGCGCCAGCAGCCTGTTTAGCGGGGGGGCAGATACGCAGTATTTT. The encoded protein is CASSLFSGGADTQYF.

The chain joins TRBV5-4 to TRBJ2-3, with D possibly being TRBD2 (6 bases). The CDR3 runs to 14 residues. CDR1 and CDR2 from the germline V gene are SGHNT and YYREEE (reference sequence). Trimming stripped 5 bases from V and 5 bases from J, with 15 bases between. CDR3 nucleotide sequence: TGTGCCAGCAGTTTCGGGAGTCCCGTAGATACGCAGTATTTT. Residues: CASSFGSPVDTQYF.

J is TRBJ2-7 and V is TRBV4-2, with 8 positions matching TRBD2. Germline lookup yields CDR1 LGHNA and CDR2 YNFKEQ. The length of the CDR3 is 17 residues. Trimming at V came to 1 base and at J to 5 bases, leaving 13 bases not matched to a gene. The CDR3 sequence: CASSQVIERESPHEQYF. CDR3 sequence (DNA): TGTGCCAGCAGCCAAGTGATTGAGCGGGAGTCGCCCCACGAGCAGTACTTC.

Only a few counts were recorded for this clonotype. The chain links TRBV20-1 to TRBJ2-5; 9 bases fit TRBD2. Trimming took 4 bases from V and 6 from J; bases not matched to a gene: 12. The CDR3 extends over 15 amino acids. Germline V gene sequence: CDR1 DFQATT, CDR2 SNEGSKA (reference sequence). The CDR3 sequence: CSANQAGGGLQTQYF. As DNA, the CDR3 is TGCAGTGCTAATCAAGCGGGGGGAGGTCTACAGACCCAGTACTTC.

V and J are TRBV6-1 and TRBJ2-3; a weak D match, TRBD2 (5 bases). Germline CDR1 is MNHNS and CDR2 is SASEGT. The CDR3 covers 14 residues. Trimming stripped 9 bases from V and 2 bases from J, with 15 bases between. CDR3 sequence (DNA): TGTGCCAGTAAACTAGACTCCCACACAGATACGCAGTATTTT. Translating gives CASKLDSHTDTQYF.

The chain has TRBV7-6 and TRBJ2-5; 10 nucleotides agree with TRBD2. The V gene end was trimmed by 5 bases and the J gene end by 3 bases; junction bases not matched to a gene: 15. CDR3 length: 18 residues. Per germline, CDR1 SGHVS and CDR2 FNYEAQ. CDR3 nucleotide sequence: TGTGCCAGCAGCCGATCTCAGCGGGAGGGGGACTTGAAAGAGACCCAGTACTTC. This gives the protein CASSRSQREGDLKETQYF.

As concerns this clonotype: One junction end disagrees with the germline gene, perhaps due to a read error. The V and J genes are TRBV6-5 and TRBJ2-4; 8 bases are shared with TRBD1. Germline CDR1 and CDR2: MNHEY and SVGAGI. The CDR3 loop spans 17 amino acids. Written as DNA, the CDR3 is TGTGCCGGCAGTTACTCAGGGGGCGACTTAGCCAAAAACATTCAGTACTTC. It translates to CAGSYSGGDLAKNIQYF.

The CDR3 nucleotides read TGTGCCAGCAGTTTAAGACGGGGAAGCTATGGCTACACCTTC. Amino acids: CASSLRRGSYGYTF. The V gene is TRBV27, the J gene TRBJ1-2; D gene unclear. Germline V gene sequence: CDR1 MNHEY, CDR2 SMNVEV (reference sequence). The germline V and J ends were trimmed by 2 bases and 4 bases, with 11 bases remaining between them. This CDR3 is 14 amino acids long.

This clonotype was counted only a few times. The chain combines TRBV4-1 with TRBJ1-5, with D hard to call. The CDR3 sequence is 14 residues long. Germline CDR1 and CDR2: MGHRA and YSYEKL. Between the trimmed V and J ends, which lost 3 bases and 2 bases, there was a span of 8 bases. The CDR3 DNA reads as TGCGCCAGCAGCCAGCAAGTGGGCAATCAGCCCCAGCATTTT. Translated: CASSQQVGNQPQHF.

The rearrangement links TRBV14 to TRBJ1-2, with D unresolved. This CDR3 has 13 amino acids. The V gene lost 4 bases and the J gene lost 5 bases, with 11 bases spanning the gap. Germline-derived CDR1 and CDR2 are SGHDN and FVKESK. The CDR3 DNA sequence: TGTGCCAGCAGCCCCCCAGAGGAGTATGGCTACACCTTC. Protein product: CASSPPEEYGYTF.

The CDR3, as DNA: TGCAGTGCTAGAATGCCAGGGGGCGCGAACACCGGGGAGCTGTTTTTT. It is translated as CSARMPGGANTGELFF. This sequence joins TRBV20-1 and TRBJ2-2, with 8 bases aligning to TRBD1. With V trimmed by 2 bases and J by 0 bases, 5 bases remained unmatched. CDR3 size: 16 residues. CDR1 DFQATT and CDR2 SNEGSKA come from the germline V gene (reference sequence).

The chain employs TRBV12-5 and TRBJ1-5, with D possibly being TRBD1 (6 bases). V dropped 2 bases and J dropped 6 bases, with 11 bases sitting between them. Looked up from germline, CDR1 is LGHNT and CDR2 is FRNRAP. The CDR3 is 14 residues long. The chain's CDR3 is CASGLWGLSQPQHF. The CDR3, as DNA: TGTGCTAGTGGTTTGTGGGGGCTAAGTCAGCCCCAGCATTTT. Full variable domain (rest looked up from reference TRBV12-5 and TRBJ1-5): DARVTQTPRHKVTEMGQEVTMRCQPILGHNTVFWYRQTMMQGLELLAYFRNRAPLDDSGMPKDRFSAEMPDATLATLKIQPSEPRDSAVYFCASGLWGLSQPQHFGDGTRLSIL.

This clonotype was recorded a few times. J is TRBJ2-3 and V is TRBV4-2; a weak D match, TRBD2 (6 bases). V lost 4 bases to trimming and J lost 6 bases, with 20 bases between them. This CDR3 has 16 amino acids. CDR1 LGHNA and CDR2 YNFKEQ come from the germline V gene. The CDR3 sequence: CASSPFSGTGWDTQYF. DNA for the CDR3: TGTGCCAGCAGCCCGTTCTCCGGGACTGGCTGGGATACGCAGTATTTT.

This clonotype was observed a few times. The chain employs TRBV2 and TRBJ2-5; D perhaps matches TRBD2 (5 bases). Judging by the DNA end, TRBJ2-1 fits better; the J call may be wrong. This CDR3 has 16 amino acids. The germline CDR1 and CDR2 sequences are SNHLY and FYNNEI. In DNA form, the CDR3 reads TGTGCCAGCAGTGAAGCGGCGACCCCTGAGGGCAATGAGCAGTTCTTC. Its protein product is CASSEAATPEGNEQFF.

This clonotype showed up just a few times. The rearrangement uses TRBV24-1 and TRBJ2-3, with D perhaps TRBD1 (7 bases). In germline, CDR1 is KGHDR, CDR2 SFDVKD. V was pared by 4 bases and J by 3 bases, with 16 bases between. CDR3 length: 16 amino acids. CDR3 nucleotide sequence: TGTGCCACCAGTGACCCGGGACAGACTAGGACAGATACGCAGTATTTT. This sequence encodes CATSDPGQTRTDTQYF.